The 24 T cell receptor beta chains presented below share a single source sample, sequenced in a study of siplizumab effects on memory and regulatory T cells. Using immunoSEQ multiplex PCR, the repertoire was profiled, and TCRdb retains in-frame clones only, with some absent. There are some 52,000 clones in the sample; less than 98% occur only once, and 0.64% lies in the top ten. Sample: naive CD4+ T cells sorted from blood. These receptors all come from a human donor in good health.

V gene TRBV5-4 combines with J gene TRBJ2-3, with a weak D call TRBD2 (6 bases). Trimming removed 3 bases from V and 3 bases from J, with 11 bases in between. CDR3 length: 14 amino acids. Germline CDR1 and CDR2: SGHNT and YYREEE (reference sequence). CDR3 sequence reads: CASSSDYGTDTQYF. CDR3 in DNA: TGTGCCAGCAGCTCGGACTATGGAACAGATACGCAGTATTTT. The full variable domain, with the rest looked up from reference TRBV5-4 and TRBJ2-3, is ETGVTQSPTHLIKTRGQQVTLRCSSQSGHNTVSWYQQALGQGPQFIFQYYREEENGRGNFPPRFSGLQFPNYSSELNVNALELDDSALYLCASSSDYGTDTQYFGPGTRLTVL.

This clone appeared once. CDR3 amino acids: CASRTGGHSYEQYF. The CDR3 DNA follows: TGTGCCAGCAGAACTGGAGGGCACTCCTACGAGCAGTACTTC. The rearrangement joins TRBV27 to TRBJ2-7, with D maybe TRBD2 (6 bases). The CDR3 loop spans 14 amino acids. Germline V gives CDR1 MNHEY, CDR2 SMNVEV (reference sequence). V was clipped by 6 bases and J by 0 bases, with 12 bases between them.

V and J are TRBV29-1 and TRBJ2-3; TRBD1 is a possible D gene (5 bases). From germline, CDR1 is SQVTM and CDR2 ANQGSEA. The CDR3 has 11 amino acids. Between the trimmed V and J ends, which lost 7 bases and 6 bases, there was a span of 11 bases. CDR3 region: CSAGQGDTQYF. The CDR3 DNA is TGCAGCGCCGGACAAGGGGATACGCAGTATTTT.

This clone was seen just once. V usage is TRBV6-1 and J usage is TRBJ2-3; TRBD1 matches at 9 bases. The J segment lost 3 bases and the V segment lost 4 bases, leaving 5 bases of the junction unmatched. Germline lookup yields CDR1 MNHNS and CDR2 SASEGT. The CDR3 consists of 15 residues. The CDR3 protein is CASSAWDRVTDTQYF. CDR3 nucleotides: TGTGCCAGCAGTGCCTGGGACAGGGTAACAGATACGCAGTATTTT.

This chain uses TRBV5-1 with TRBJ2-1; 8 bases line up with TRBD2. Unmatched junction bases numbered 10, after V lost 4 bases and J lost 4 bases. The CDR3 is 16 amino acids. Germline CDR1 reads SGHRS; CDR2 reads YFSETQ. CDR3 protein: CASSHGRTSTYNEQFF. Written as DNA, the CDR3 is TGCGCCAGCAGCCATGGCAGGACTAGCACGTACAATGAGCAGTTCTTC. Full variable domain (rest looked up from reference TRBV5-1 and TRBJ2-1): KAGVTQTPRYLIKTRGQQVTLSCSPISGHRSVSWYQQTPGQGLQFLFEYFSETQRNKGNFPGRFSGRQFSNSRSEMNVSTLELGDSALYLCASSHGRTSTYNEQFFGPGTRLTVL.

This clone was seen just once. J is TRBJ2-2 and V is TRBV11-2; 8 nucleotides line up with TRBD2. CDR3 size: 15 residues. V dropped 3 bases and J dropped 3; count of bases not matched to a gene: 3. CDR1 is SGHAT and CDR2 is FQNNGV in the germline V gene. This chain's CDR3 is CASSFTSGYTGELFF. CDR3 sequence (DNA): TGTGCCAGCAGCTTCACTAGCGGTTACACCGGGGAGCTGTTTTTT.

This chain connects TRBV19 to TRBJ2-1; 8 bases match TRBD2. This CDR3 region has 16 residues. The junction had 9 bases not matched to a gene; V was cut back by 5 bases and J by 3 bases. CDR1 LNHDA and CDR2 SQIVND come from the germline V gene (reference sequence). The CDR3 protein is CASSPRTSLHYNEQFF. CDR3 bases: TGTGCCAGTAGTCCCCGGACTAGCTTGCACTACAATGAGCAGTTCTTC.

The V and J genes are TRBV7-9 and TRBJ1-4; 10 nucleotides align to TRBD1. The CDR3 contains 13 residues. Unmatched junction bases numbered 2, after V lost 5 bases and J lost 8 bases. Germline V CDR1 and CDR2: SEHNR, FQNEAQ (reference sequence). In DNA, the CDR3 is TGTGCCAGCAGCGAGGGACAGGGGGAAAAACTGTTTTTT. Its translation: CASSEGQGEKLFF.

V gene TRBV27 combines with J gene TRBJ2-7; the match to TRBD1 covers 8 bases. The germline gives CDR1 MNHEY, CDR2 SMNVEV (reference sequence). This CDR3 region has 13 residues. The trim removed 6 bases at V and 2 bases at J, leaving 3 bases unmatched. The CDR3 coding sequence is TGTGCCAGCAGGCGGACAGGGACCTACGAGCAGTACTTC. It codes for CASRRTGTYEQYF.

The chain links TRBV7-3 to TRBJ2-3, with 7 bases identical to TRBD1. CDR3 length: 16 residues. The germline gives CDR1 SGHTA, CDR2 FQGTGA. J gave up 0 bases and V 1 base, and 4 bases lay outside the gene matches. Here the CDR3 DNA reads TGTGCCAGCAGCTTAAGTCAGGGGGTTAGCACAGATACGCAGTATTTT. Protein sequence: CASSLSQGVSTDTQYF.

This clone is a singleton in its sample. Relative to the germline gene, one junction end is altered; a read error may explain this. The chain has TRBV6-6 and TRBJ2-1; no clear D. Germline V gene sequence: CDR1 MNHNY, CDR2 SVGAGI (reference sequence). CDR3 length: 13 amino acids. The CDR3 reads CASSYLMGAEQLF. The CDR3 DNA is TGTGCCAGCAGTTACTTGATGGGTGCTGAGCAGCTCTTC.

The gene calls are TRBV21-1 and TRBJ2-7; the table's D call TRBD1 went unverified against the DNA. TRBV21-1 is designated a pseudogene. The CDR3 length is 14 residues. The CDR3 coding sequence is TGTGCCAGCAGCAACCTTGACAGGGGCAACGAGCAGTACTTC. Translation: CASSNLDRGNEQYF.

The chain combines TRBV9 with TRBJ1-1; TRBD1 might be the D (6 bases). V shed 4 bases and J shed 0 bases, with 16 bases lying between them. The CDR3 length is 16 residues. Germline V lookup: CDR1 SGDLS, CDR2 YYNGEE. The CDR3, as DNA: TGTGCCAGCAGCCGCGAGGGGGGGGCGTTGAACACTGAAGCTTTCTTT. Translated: CASSREGGALNTEAFF.

V and J are TRBV11-2 and TRBJ2-1; TRBD2 matches 11 bases. The CDR3 covers 15 residues. Germline CDR1 and CDR2: SGHAT and FQNNGV. Trimming cost V 2 bases and J 8 bases; bases outside gene matches: 5. The chain's CDR3 is CASSLKLAGAHEQFF. As DNA, the CDR3 is TGTGCCAGCAGCTTAAAACTAGCGGGAGCCCATGAGCAGTTCTTC.

The chain couples TRBV19 to TRBJ2-1, with TRBD2 as a possible D gene (7 bases). Per germline, CDR1 LNHDA and CDR2 SQIVND (reference sequence). The V gene lost 1 base and the J gene lost 6 bases, with 13 bases spanning the gap. The CDR3 extends over 15 amino acids. This CDR3 is CASSIARGGGNEQFF. DNA for the CDR3: TGTGCCAGTAGTATAGCCCGGGGAGGGGGCAATGAGCAGTTCTTC.

The chain joins TRBV6-6 to TRBJ1-1; a possible D gene is TRBD1 (6 bases). Germline V gene sequence: CDR1 MNHNY, CDR2 SVGAGI (reference sequence). The CDR3 runs 11 residues. The V gene lost 5 bases and the J gene lost 11 bases, with 12 bases spanning the gap. CDR3 DNA sequence: TGTGCCAGCAGTCAACAGGGCCCGGCTTTCTTT. Protein: CASSQQGPAFF.

This chain links TRBV7-9 with TRBJ2-7; D is possibly TRBD1 (6 bases). CDR1 and CDR2 (germline): SEHNR, FQNEAQ (reference sequence). The V gene lost 2 bases and the J gene lost 3 bases, with 14 bases spanning the gap. The CDR3 is 15 residues long. The CDR3, as DNA: TGTGCCAGCAGCTTAACTTGGACGGACAGCTACGAGCAGTACTTC. Residues: CASSLTWTDSYEQYF.

The J gene is TRBJ2-3, the V gene TRBV5-5; unclear D gene. V was clipped by 0 bases and J by 4 bases, with 6 bases between them. CDR1 SGHKS and CDR2 YYEKEE come from the germline V gene (reference sequence). The CDR3 is made up of 13 amino acids. This CDR3 is CASSLVGADTQYF. The CDR3 nucleotides are TGTGCCAGCAGCTTGGTGGGTGCAGATACGCAGTATTTT.

The V call is TRBV30, the J call TRBJ1-5; no clear D. The CDR3 spans 14 residues. Per germline, CDR1 GTSNPN and CDR2 SVGIG (reference sequence). Between the trimmed V and J ends, which lost 2 bases and 4 bases, there was a span of 12 bases. The CDR3 reads CAWSQTADNQPQHF. The CDR3 DNA is TGTGCCTGGAGTCAGACGGCGGATAATCAGCCCCAGCATTTT.

This clone came up once. The chain carries TRBV18 and TRBJ2-7; 8 nucleotides line up with TRBD2. Germline lookup yields CDR1 KGHSH and CDR2 LQKENI. The CDR3 totals 14 residues. The V and J ends lost 2 bases and 3 bases, in that order; junction bases with no gene match: 3. CDR3 DNA: TGTGCCAGCTCACCATCGAGCGGGAGCTACGAGCAGTACTTC. Protein sequence: CASSPSSGSYEQYF.

This rearrangement joins TRBV2 to TRBJ2-5, with a tentative D call TRBD1 (5 bases). CDR3 length: 15 amino acids. V was pared by 5 bases and J by 1 base, with 14 bases between. Per the germline V gene, CDR1 is SNHLY and CDR2 is FYNNEI. The CDR3 is CASSRVAGRQETQYF. The CDR3 coding sequence is TGTGCCAGCAGTCGGGTGGCAGGGCGCCAAGAGACCCAGTACTTC.

The chain uses TRBV18 and TRBJ2-5; no clear D gene. Germline V gene data show CDR1 as KGHSH and CDR2 as LQKENI. The CDR3 sequence is 14 residues long. V was cut by 2 bases and J by 4 bases, with 11 bases left in between. The chain's CDR3 is CASSPSFNRETQYF. DNA for the CDR3: TGTGCCAGCTCACCAAGCTTTAACAGAGAGACCCAGTACTTC.

The chain links TRBV30 to TRBJ2-7, with D maybe TRBD2 (6 bases). Germline V gene data show CDR1 as GTSNPN and CDR2 as SVGIG (reference sequence). V lost 5 bases and J lost 4, with 9 bases in between. This CDR3 has 11 amino acids. CDR3 coding DNA: TGTGCCTGGGGGGGGAGTTACGAGCAGTACTTC. This encodes CAWGGSYEQYF.

The chain couples TRBV30 to TRBJ1-2, with D tentatively TRBD1 (5 bases). Trimming took 3 bases from V and 4 from J, leaving 12 bases between them. The CDR3 runs to 13 residues. Germline values: CDR1 GTSNPN, CDR2 SVGIG (reference sequence). The CDR3 nucleotides are TGTGCCTGGAGAGCCGCAGGGACCTATGGCTACACCTTC. It is translated as CAWRAAGTYGYTF.